The 11 T cell receptor beta chains in this list originate from one sample, sequenced in a study of CD8+ T cells in alopecia areata. Reverse transcription of extracted RNA yielded cDNA, which provided the sequencing template. Here immunoSEQ multiplex PCR was the method, and the copy in TCRdb shows in-frame clones only, minus some. The sample includes approximately 280,000 clones, more than 45% of them seen just once. The treatment is: oral pan-JAK inhibitor, 5-10 mg twice daily. The material was CD4+ T cells sorted from blood, obtained at week 24, from a patient treated with tofacitinib. All receptors come from a human donor with alopecia areata.

The rearrangement joins TRBV9 to TRBJ2-5; maybe TRBD2 (6 bases). The CDR3 runs to 14 residues. Germline CDR1 SGDLS, CDR2 YYNGEE. Trimming shortened V by 0 bases and J by 5 bases, and 11 bases separated the two germline ends. CDR3 DNA: TGTGCCAGCAGCGTAGTCGGAGGGCCCGAGACCCAGTACTTC. It specifies CASSVVGGPETQYF.

Only a few counts were recorded for this clone. The chain is built from TRBV7-9 and TRBJ2-1; D not resolved. Germline loops: CDR1 SEHNR, CDR2 FQNEAQ (reference sequence). This CDR3 is 14 amino acids long. The V end was cut by 6 bases, the J end by 8 bases, with 17 bases between. CDR3 protein: CASSPRASSHEQFF. The CDR3 DNA reads TGTGCCAGCAGTCCCCGGGCCTCAAGCCATGAGCAGTTCTTC.

This clone was counted between two and nine times. This sequence joins TRBV5-8 and TRBJ1-1; a possible D gene is TRBD1 (6 bases). Trimming took off 5 bases at V and 3 bases at J, with 17 bases between the two ends. The CDR3 length is 15 residues. The germline V gene has CDR1 SGHTS and CDR2 YDEGEE. CDR3 loop: CASSPQRGRDTEAFF. CDR3 coding DNA: TGTGCCAGCAGTCCTCAAAGGGGGAGGGACACTGAAGCTTTCTTT. The variable domain in full, completed from reference TRBV5-8 and TRBJ1-1, reads EAGVTQSPTHLIKTRGQQATLRCSPISGHTSVYWYQQALGLGLQFLLWYDEGEERNRGNFPPRFSGRQFPNYSSELNVNALELEDSALYLCASSPQRGRDTEAFFGQGTRLTVV.

The chain couples TRBV30 to TRBJ1-5, with D possibly being TRBD1 (5 bases). CDR3 length equals 15 residues. V lost 0 bases and J 4 bases, leaving 13 bases between the germline ends. CDR1 and CDR2 (germline): GTSNPN, SVGIG (reference sequence). As DNA, the CDR3 is TGTGCCTGGAGTGTACAAGTGGGGGGTAATCAGCCCCAGCATTTT. This translates into CAWSVQVGGNQPQHF.

This chain joins TRBV30 and TRBJ2-5; 8 bases align to TRBD2. V lost 5 bases and J lost 7; bases outside the gene matches: 9. Germline CDR1 and CDR2: GTSNPN and SVGIG (reference sequence). The CDR3 sequence is 13 residues long. The CDR3 bases are TGTGCCTGGGGGGTAGCGGGGCACGGGACCCAGTACTTC. Translated: CAWGVAGHGTQYF.

This clone has only one observation. The chain combines TRBV15 with TRBJ2-7; maybe TRBD1 (5 bases). This CDR3 is 14 amino acids long. V lost 0 bases and J 2 bases, leaving 8 bases between the germline ends. Germline loops: CDR1 LNHNV, CDR2 YYDKDF (reference sequence). The CDR3 here is CATSRDTGAYEQYF. The CDR3 DNA sequence: TGTGCCACCAGCAGAGATACAGGAGCCTACGAGCAGTACTTC.

In this sample, this clone turned up a few times. This chain links TRBV10-3 with TRBJ2-2; unclear D gene. The V gene's germline CDR1 is ENHRY and CDR2 SYGVKD. This CDR3 region has 13 residues. V was pared by 4 bases and J by 1 base, with 4 bases between. DNA of the CDR3: TGTGCCATCAGTGGCAAGAACACCGGGGAGCTGTTTTTT. It is translated as CAISGKNTGELFF.

The genes are TRBV6-1 and TRBJ2-2; 7 bases map to TRBD1. V was pared by 9 bases and J by 2 bases, with 6 bases of the junction left unmatched. Per the germline V gene, CDR1 is MNHNS and CDR2 is SASEGT. The CDR3 is made up of 14 amino acids. CDR3 coding DNA: TGTGCCAGTTCGACAGGGACCAACACCGGGGAGCTGTTTTTT. Translation: CASSTGTNTGELFF.

This clone was detected only a few times. The chain combines TRBV4-1 with TRBJ1-5; the D is unclear. Trimming left V 1 base short and J 2 bases short, with 12 bases between. The CDR3 consists of 16 residues. Per the germline V gene, CDR1 is MGHRA and CDR2 is YSYEKL. CDR3 coding DNA: TGCGCCAGCAGCCAAGGGAGGGCTATTGGCAATCAGCCCCAGCATTTT. Its translation is CASSQGRAIGNQPQHF.

A note on this clone: No conserved phenylalanine or tryptophan is present at the end of the CDR3, so a read error is the likely explanation. The DNA is left out, because the CDR3 cannot be placed on it with certainty; the CDR3 is given as TCRdb lists it. The V and J genes are TRBV28 and TRBJ1-1. The CDR3 region is 11 residues in length, termini included. Germline values: CDR1 MDHEN, CDR2 SYDVKM. This CDR3 is CASSRMAGVDL.

The chain couples TRBV29-1 to TRBJ2-7; 9 nucleotides align to TRBD1. V dropped 1 base and J dropped 4; count of bases not matched to a gene: 11. The CDR3 loop spans 16 amino acids. Germline lookup yields CDR1 SQVTM and CDR2 ANQGSEA. The CDR3, as DNA: TGCAGCGTTGAAGTGAGGGCCGGGACAGGGAAGTACGAGCAGTACTTC. It specifies CSVEVRAGTGKYEQYF.